This T cell receptor (beta chain) was obtained from a study of blood T cell repertoires in COVID-19. About the research overall: From T cells, B-cell-depleted T cells, or PBMCs came the material, which was cDNA or gDNA.

Clones were read by immunoSEQ multiplex PCR, and TCRdb kept only the in-frame ones, dropping some. The data contain about 70,000 clones, about 80% of them seen just once; the ten biggest clones take up about 6.9%. The V gene end was trimmed by 1 base and the J gene end by 5 bases; junction bases not matched to a gene: 5. There are 15 residues in the CDR3. Germline CDR1 reads KGHDR; CDR2 reads SFDVKD. Those enrolled in Seattle joined during active infection and were followed longitudinally afterward. The sequence came from a man aged 25 to 45 with COVID-19, enrolled during active disease. The material sequenced was peripheral blood. J is TRBJ2-7 and V is TRBV24-1; 9 nucleotides align to TRBD1. CDR3 protein: CATSDFGTGLDEQYF. The CDR3 nucleotides read TGTGCCACCAGTGATTTTGGGACAGGGCTCGACGAGCAGTACTTC.